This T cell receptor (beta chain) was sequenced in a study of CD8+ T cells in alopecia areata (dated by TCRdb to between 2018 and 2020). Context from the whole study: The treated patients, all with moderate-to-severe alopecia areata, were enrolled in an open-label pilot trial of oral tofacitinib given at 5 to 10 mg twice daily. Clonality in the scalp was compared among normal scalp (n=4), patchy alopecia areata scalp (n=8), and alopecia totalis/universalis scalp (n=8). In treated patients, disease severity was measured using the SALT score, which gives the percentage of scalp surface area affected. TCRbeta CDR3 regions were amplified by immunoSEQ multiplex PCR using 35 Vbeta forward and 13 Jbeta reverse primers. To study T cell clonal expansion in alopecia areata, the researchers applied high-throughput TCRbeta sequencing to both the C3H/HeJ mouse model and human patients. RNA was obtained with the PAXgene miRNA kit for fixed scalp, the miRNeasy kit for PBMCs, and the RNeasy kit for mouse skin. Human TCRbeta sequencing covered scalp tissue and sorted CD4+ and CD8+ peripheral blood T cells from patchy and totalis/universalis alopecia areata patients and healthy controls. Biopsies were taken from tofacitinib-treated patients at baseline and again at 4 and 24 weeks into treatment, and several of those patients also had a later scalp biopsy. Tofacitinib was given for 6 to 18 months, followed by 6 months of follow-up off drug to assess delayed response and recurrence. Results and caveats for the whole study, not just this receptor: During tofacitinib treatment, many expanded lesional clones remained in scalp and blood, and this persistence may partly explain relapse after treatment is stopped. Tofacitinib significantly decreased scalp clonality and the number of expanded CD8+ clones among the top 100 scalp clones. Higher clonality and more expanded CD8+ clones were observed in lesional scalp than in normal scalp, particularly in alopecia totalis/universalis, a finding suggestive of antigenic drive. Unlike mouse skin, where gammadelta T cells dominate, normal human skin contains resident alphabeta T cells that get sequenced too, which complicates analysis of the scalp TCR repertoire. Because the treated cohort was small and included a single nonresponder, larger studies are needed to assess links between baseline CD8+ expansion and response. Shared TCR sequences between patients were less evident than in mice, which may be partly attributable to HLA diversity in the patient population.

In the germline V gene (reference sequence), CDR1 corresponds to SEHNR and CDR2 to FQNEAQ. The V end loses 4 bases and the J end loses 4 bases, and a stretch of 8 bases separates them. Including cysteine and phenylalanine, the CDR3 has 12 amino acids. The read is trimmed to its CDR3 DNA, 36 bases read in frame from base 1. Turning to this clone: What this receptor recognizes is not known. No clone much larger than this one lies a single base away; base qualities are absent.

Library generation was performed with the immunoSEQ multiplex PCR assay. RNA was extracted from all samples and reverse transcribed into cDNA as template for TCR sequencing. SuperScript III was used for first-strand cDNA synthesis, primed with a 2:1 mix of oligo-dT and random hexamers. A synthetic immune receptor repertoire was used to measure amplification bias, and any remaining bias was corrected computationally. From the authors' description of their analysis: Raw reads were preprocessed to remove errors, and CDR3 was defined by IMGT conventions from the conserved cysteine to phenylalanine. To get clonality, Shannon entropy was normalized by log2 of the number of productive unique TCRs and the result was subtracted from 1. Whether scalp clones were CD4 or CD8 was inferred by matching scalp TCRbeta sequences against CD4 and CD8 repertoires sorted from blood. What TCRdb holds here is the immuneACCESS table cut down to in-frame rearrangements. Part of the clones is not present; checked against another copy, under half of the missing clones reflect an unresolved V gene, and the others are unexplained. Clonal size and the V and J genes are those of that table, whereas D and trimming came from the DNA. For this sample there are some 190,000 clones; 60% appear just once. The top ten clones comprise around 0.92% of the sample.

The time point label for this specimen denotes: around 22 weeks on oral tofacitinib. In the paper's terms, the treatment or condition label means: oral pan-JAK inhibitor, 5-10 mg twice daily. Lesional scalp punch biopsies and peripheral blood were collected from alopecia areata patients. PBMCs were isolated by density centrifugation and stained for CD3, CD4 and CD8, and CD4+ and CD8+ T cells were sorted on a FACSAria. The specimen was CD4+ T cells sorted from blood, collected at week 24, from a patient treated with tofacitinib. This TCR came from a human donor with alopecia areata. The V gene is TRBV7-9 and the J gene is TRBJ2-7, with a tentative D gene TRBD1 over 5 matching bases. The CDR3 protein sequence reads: CASSSTGYEQYF. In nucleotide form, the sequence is TGTGCCAGCAGCTCCACAGGTTACGAGCAGTACTTC.